This TCR beta chain stems from a study of TIL therapy for anti-PD-1-resistant metastatic lung cancer. Looked up from germline, CDR1 is SGDLS and CDR2 is YYNGEE. This CDR3 has 13 residues. V was clipped by 0 bases and J by 1 base, with 4 bases between them. Time point: pre-treatment sample, taken before nivolumab and TIL therapy. Enrollment ran from October 2017 to January 2020. On this clone: Antigen specificity is unknown.

Notes on the study in general: This highly selected cohort may not generalize to typical lung cancer patients.

This was the immunoSEQ v3 assay. Method: immunoSEQ multiplex PCR; TCRdb's copy keeps in-frame clones and lacks some. Of roughly 60,000 clones listed, around 79% are singletons. This chain links TRBV9 with TRBJ1-1; D unclear. The material was blood, obtained at baseline. The receptor's source is a person between 30 and 79 years old with non-small cell lung cancer. The CDR3 sequence: CASSVEGNTEAFF. The DNA for the CDR3 is TGTGCCAGCAGCGTAGAAGGGAACACTGAAGCTTTCTTT.